This T cell receptor (beta chain) was sequenced during a study of OX40 agonist ivuxolimab in advanced cancers. Overall study: One patient with hepatocellular carcinoma and two with cutaneous melanoma, three in all, had partial responses. Study-level points and caveats: Part of the nonresponder group also had normalized T-cell clonal expansion that was low. The study found that CD8+ T cells averaged more expanded clones than CD4+. The specificity for antigen of the expanded peripheral T cells was not determined.

Produced via immunoSEQ multiplex PCR; TCRdb's table is partial and in-frame only. This table holds tens of thousands of clones, approximately 80% found once. This clone was found a few times. Its antigen is unidentified. This clonotype originated in an adult with an advanced solid tumor such as melanoma, head and neck, liver or kidney cancer. The material sequenced was CD4+ or CD8+ T cells sorted from blood, taken in a trial of the OX40 agonist ivuxolimab.

DNA for the CDR3: TGTGCCAGCATAGGTGGACAGGCCTACACCGGGGAGCTGTTTTTT. It translates to CASIGGQAYTGELFF. This chain connects TRBV6-6 to TRBJ2-2, with 7 bases aligning to TRBD1. The CDR3 has 15 residues. The germline V gene encodes CDR1 MNHNY and CDR2 SVGAGI (reference sequence). With V trimmed by 7 bases and J by 3 bases, 8 bases remained unmatched.